This T cell receptor (beta chain) was profiled in a study of shared clonotypes between healthy human individuals (dated by TCRdb to between 2020 and 2021). Study-level background: A few men and two women, aged 18 to 49 years, made up the cohort. For each donor, CD4 naive and CD4 memory were each given three plates, CD8 naive was given two plates, and CD8 memory was given one plate. To estimate repertoire size and how much clonotypes are shared between individuals, the study performed deep sequencing of blood TCR repertoires from a handful of healthy adults. Libraries were prepared and TCR repertoires were sequenced by different laboratories using diverse techniques, in order to increase sequencing depth and limit assay-specific biases. Leukapheresis yielded between about 0.9 and 9.5 billion PBMCs per donor.

Findings and caveats that apply to the study as a whole: Compared with non-shared clonotypes, clonotypes shared by all four sorted-subset donors had higher generation probabilities. Naive subsets generally had larger estimated clonotype richness than memory subsets. Sampling was limited to blood, and TCR repertoires in tissue likely differ from TCR repertoires in blood. Pairwise subsampling led to the expectation that sequencing depth would affect the degree of clonotype sharing among donors. Rarefaction of sorted-subset datasets indicated incomplete sequencing despite the large sequencing depth. Because the study included a small number of donors, the genetic and exposure-history diversity represented was limited. When a handful of donors were compared, the shared fraction of clonotypes was around 5% for naive CD4, 3.5% to 4% for naive CD8, 2.3% for memory CD4, and 0.35% to 0.4% for memory CD8.

Using the deep immunoSEQ assay, multiplex PCR amplified TCR CDR3 regions from genomic DNA. Extracted genomic DNA from each cell subset was spread evenly across all wells of several immunoSEQ 96-well plates, with each plate serving as a replicate. For sorted subsets, each replicate PCR was loaded with 150 to 250 ng genomic DNA, equivalent to 30,000 or so T cell genomes. Purified libraries were quantified with a Qubit 3.0 fluorometer, sized on a Bioanalyzer 2100, and re-quantified with the KAPA Library Quantification kit. A separate single-read 150-cycle Illumina NextSeq 550 flow cell was used to sequence each immunoSEQ 96-well plate. In the source study's methods: The immunoSEQ output contained only junctional sequences without quality scores, so filtering could not match that applied to full-length reads. To assign V/J genes and CDR3, sequences were annotated against IMGT germline references using PyIR, a Python wrapper for IgBLAST v1.9. Reads with weak V/J assignments (E-value above 1e-6), missing CDR3, stop codons, out-of-frame junctions, or ambiguous translated residues were removed. A V3J clonotype was defined by an identical inferred V gene, J gene, and CDR3 amino acid sequence. To compute the percentage overlap between repertoires, the number of shared unique clonotypes was divided by the size of the smaller repertoire. RTK rarefaction, the Chao1 estimator, and Recon v2.1 estimates of unobserved clonotypes were used to assess repertoire richness. For all TCRbeta clonotypes obtained by the gDNA method from four donors, generation probabilities were computed with OLGA. Drawn from immuneACCESS, this table holds only the in-frame rearrangements with V and J called that TCRdb kept. Clones are partly lost; checked studies trace under half to an unresolved V gene and leave the rest unexplained. V and J calls and clone size are given by that table; D and trimming were obtained from the DNA. This sample gives roughly 2,300,000 clones in total; under 95% of them show up just once. The ten largest make up 0.37% of the sample.

Taken from cysteine to phenylalanine, the CDR3 has 14 residues. Only the CDR3 DNA is retained, 42 bases long and in frame from the first base. V is clipped by 0 bases and J by 5 bases, and the sequence between their germline boundaries is 11 bases long. The germline V gene (reference sequence) yields SGHNT for CDR1 and YYREEE for CDR2. Donors were healthy HIV-negative adults with no recently reported acute infections or vaccinations. Every donor was a Caucasian adult living in Nashville, Tennessee, USA. CD4+ T cells were enriched by magnetic negative selection, after which naive cells were positively selected on CD45RA and the negative fraction was taken as the memory subset. After blood collection by leukapheresis, PBMCs were isolated using Ficoll-Histopaque density gradient centrifugation and then cryopreserved in the vapor phase of liquid nitrogen. Analytical flow cytometry was used to check the purity and quantity of every magnetically sorted T cell population. Genomic DNA was isolated from each sorted fraction and quantified by UV absorbance on a Nanodrop 2000c.

Concerning this clone: Its antigen specificity is not known. Base qualities are missing; no much larger clone stands one base away.

This clonotype was obtained from a man aged 18 to 29 in good health. Some clones in this sample may be carry-over from other donors' samples. The chain is encoded by TRBV5-4 joined to TRBJ2-5; TRBD1 is possibly the D segment (5 matching bases). Sequencing was performed on naive CD4+ T cells from PBMCs. The sample's cell subset or site label, in plain terms: CD45RA+ positively selected. The nucleotide sequence is TGTGCCAGCAGCTTGGGTCAGGGTTTCGAGACCCAGTACTTC. Its translation reads: CASSLGQGFETQYF.